This T cell receptor (beta chain) was recorded in a study of T cell repertoires in cytomegalovirus infection. This clonotype came up a few times. Its matching antigen is unknown. The CDR3 extends over 17 amino acids. Germline V gene lookup returns CDR1 SGDLS and CDR2 YYNGEE. Trimming removed 3 bases from V and 3 bases from J, with 19 bases in between. MiXCR, run by TCRdb on the reads, gives a single entry per CDR3 protein. The sample has fewer than 1,000,000 distinct CDR3 sequences; approximately 30% are singletons. The sequence came from a human donor in good health (CMV status not recorded). Some clones in this sample may be carry-over from other donors' samples. The sequencing here drew on cultured CD8+ T cells from PBMCs, taken from culture after CMV antigen stimulation. The chain employs TRBV9 and TRBJ2-1; D gene unclear. DNA for the CDR3: TGTGCCAGCAGCGAGCCCCCGCGAACCGCGCTCTACAATGAGCAGTTCTTC. It yields the protein CASSEPPRTALYNEQFF. The whole variable domain, remainder taken from reference TRBV9 and TRBJ2-1, is DSGVTQTPKHLITATGQRVTLRCSPRSGDLSVYWYQQSLDQGLQFLIQYYNGEERAKGNILERFSAQQFPDLHSELNLSSLELGDSALYFCASSEPPRTALYNEQFFGPGTRLTVL.